This T cell receptor (beta chain) was profiled in a study of T cell repertoires in cytomegalovirus infection. About the research overall: HLA-B-restricted CMV epitopes that are well studied, plus recently identified HLA-C-restricted ones, were used by the study. CMV infection and matching HLA type were both indicated by public TCR beta signatures.

A remark on this clonotype: Its antigen remains unidentified.

TCRdb redid the calling of the reads with MiXCR, one entry per CDR3 protein. The data hold approximately 600,000 distinct CDR3 sequences, with approximately 40% observed a single time. Regarding the study as a whole: CMV carriers with the relevant HLA were identified by cumulative public TCR beta family frequency. HLA-C-restricted CMV clonotypes gave the most frequent clonotype in two of eight donors.

This CDR3 is 15 amino acids long. The germline V gene encodes CDR1 MNHNS and CDR2 SASEGT. The J segment lost 7 bases and the V segment lost 2 bases, leaving 9 bases of the junction unmatched. The source material was cultured PBMCs, sampled from culture after CMV antigen stimulation. V gene TRBV6-1 combines with J gene TRBJ1-1, with 8 bases identical to TRBD1. The source is a human donor in good health (CMV status not recorded). Some clones in this sample may be carry-over from other donors' samples. Here the CDR3 DNA reads TGTGCCAGCAGTGAACAAGGGGGGACAGGCCTTGAAGCTTTCTTT. This sequence encodes CASSEQGGTGLEAFF.